A single sample gave rise to the 9 T cell receptor beta chains below, sequenced in a study of shared clonotypes between healthy human individuals. Here immunoSEQ multiplex PCR was the method, and the copy in TCRdb shows in-frame clones only, minus some. Of some 2.4 million clones in the sample, roughly 93% were seen once. Source material: naive CD4+ T cells from PBMCs. Subset in this sample: CD45RA+ positively selected. The receptor source for this set is a man between 18 and 35 years old in good health. Some clones in this sample may be carry-over from other donors' samples.

This chain joins TRBV2 and TRBJ2-3; 8 nucleotides line up with TRBD2. Germline V lookup: CDR1 SNHLY, CDR2 FYNNEI. This CDR3 is built from 15 residues. Trimming cost V 3 bases and J 4 bases; bases outside gene matches: 6. Here the CDR3 reads CASSDKREFPDTQYF. CDR3 sequence (DNA): TGTGCCAGCAGTGACAAGCGGGAGTTCCCAGATACGCAGTATTTT.

V gene TRBV5-4 combines with J gene TRBJ1-1; D might be TRBD1 (5 bases). The CDR3 runs 15 residues. In germline, CDR1 is SGHNT, CDR2 YYREEE (reference sequence). Trimming removed 4 bases from V and 5 bases from J, with 18 bases in between. For the CDR3, the DNA is TGTGCCAGCAGCGGAGGTTCGTCAGGGTGGACTGAAGCTTTCTTT. Its protein is CASSGGSSGWTEAFF.

The chain joins TRBV28 to TRBJ2-7; 8 bases align to TRBD2. V lost 10 bases, J lost 3 bases, and 5 bases stayed unmatched. Germline-derived CDR1 and CDR2 are MDHEN and SYDVKM. This CDR3 has 12 residues. DNA of the CDR3: TGTGCCACCCGGGGGGGGAGCTACGAGCAGTACTTC. Translation gives CATRGGSYEQYF.

The J gene is TRBJ2-1, the V gene TRBV7-2, with no clear D. The V end lost 0 bases, the J end lost 10 bases, and 10 bases lay between the germline ends. CDR3 length equals 13 residues. Per the germline V gene, CDR1 is SGHTA and CDR2 is FQGNSA. The CDR3 nucleotides are TGTGCCAGCAGCTTAGCTGTACAACGGGAGCAGTTCTTC. Translated, it gives CASSLAVQREQFF.

This chain links TRBV7-8 with TRBJ2-2; D is undetermined. Trimming took off 1 base at V and 2 bases at J, with 5 bases between the two ends. Germline V gives CDR1 SGHVS, CDR2 FQNEAQ. The CDR3 contains 14 residues. DNA for the CDR3: TGTGCCAGCAGCTTAGTACTAAACACCGGGGAGCTGTTTTTT. This gives the protein CASSLVLNTGELFF.

The chain uses TRBV15 and TRBJ2-1; 7 bases are shared with TRBD1. The CDR3 is made up of 16 amino acids. The J segment lost 8 bases and the V segment lost 0 bases, leaving 10 bases of the junction unmatched. The germline gives CDR1 LNHNV, CDR2 YYDKDF (reference sequence). The CDR3 reads CATSREPTGFFDEQFF. In DNA, the CDR3 is TGTGCCACCAGCAGAGAGCCGACAGGGTTTTTTGATGAGCAGTTCTTC.

The V and J genes are TRBV29-1 and TRBJ2-2, with D tentatively TRBD1 or TRBD2 (6 bases each). The CDR3 contains 19 residues. Trimming removed 3 bases at V and 4 bases at J, with 27 bases between. From germline, CDR1 is SQVTM and CDR2 ANQGSEA. The CDR3 loop is CSVDRGWQGLSGLTGELFF. CDR3 coding DNA: TGCAGCGTTGATAGGGGGTGGCAGGGGCTTAGCGGACTCACCGGGGAGCTGTTTTTT.

This chain connects TRBV7-3 to TRBJ1-1; perhaps TRBD1 as D (5 bases). The CDR3 sequence is 13 residues long. Germline V gene lookup returns CDR1 SGHTA and CDR2 FQGTGA. Trimming took off 8 bases at V and 4 bases at J, with 14 bases between the two ends. CDR3 in DNA: TGTGCCAGCTCCGACGGGGGAACCACTGAAGCTTTCTTT. It specifies CASSDGGTTEAFF.

This sequence joins TRBV28 and TRBJ2-5, with 10 bases matching TRBD1. CDR1 is MDHEN and CDR2 is SYDVKM in the germline V gene. This CDR3 has 13 residues. Trimming took 2 bases from V and 11 from J; bases not matched to a gene: 5. The CDR3 bases are TGTGCCAGCAGTTTAGTGGGACAGGGGAAGCAGTACTTC. Translation: CASSLVGQGKQYF.